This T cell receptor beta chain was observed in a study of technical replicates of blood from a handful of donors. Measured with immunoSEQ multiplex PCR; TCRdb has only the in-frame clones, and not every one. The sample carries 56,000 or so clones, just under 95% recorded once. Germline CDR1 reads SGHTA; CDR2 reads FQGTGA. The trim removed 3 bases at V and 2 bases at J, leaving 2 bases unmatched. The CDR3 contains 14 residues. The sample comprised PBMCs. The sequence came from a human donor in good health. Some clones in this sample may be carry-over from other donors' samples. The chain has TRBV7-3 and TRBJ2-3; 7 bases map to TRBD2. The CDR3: CASSFGGVTDTQYF. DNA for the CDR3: TGTGCCAGCAGCTTTGGGGGGGTCACAGATACGCAGTATTTT.